This T cell receptor (beta chain) originates from a study of immune evolution from preneoplasia to lung adenocarcinoma. The study's findings and limits: Highest clonality occurred in KRAS-mutant, not EGFR-mutant or double wild-type, nodules.

To note about this clone: Its antigen is not identified. This same CDR3 is encoded by further DNA sequences in the sample.

The method was immunoSEQ multiplex PCR; TCRdb's version includes in-frame clones alone and lacks a portion of them. The sample yields tens of thousands of clones, around 85% seen once. Sequencing was performed on FFPE invasive lung adenocarcinoma tissue. The receptor comes from a person aged 55 to 75 with lung adenocarcinoma.

The CDR3 sequence: CASKPPAENTEAFF. The CDR3, as DNA: TGTGCCAGTAAGCCTCCGGCCGAGAACACTGAAGCTTTCTTT. This sequence joins TRBV19 and TRBJ1-1; D call uncertain. V dropped 7 bases and J dropped 1 base, with 13 bases sitting between them. Germline V gives CDR1 LNHDA, CDR2 SQIVND (reference sequence). The CDR3 contains 14 residues.